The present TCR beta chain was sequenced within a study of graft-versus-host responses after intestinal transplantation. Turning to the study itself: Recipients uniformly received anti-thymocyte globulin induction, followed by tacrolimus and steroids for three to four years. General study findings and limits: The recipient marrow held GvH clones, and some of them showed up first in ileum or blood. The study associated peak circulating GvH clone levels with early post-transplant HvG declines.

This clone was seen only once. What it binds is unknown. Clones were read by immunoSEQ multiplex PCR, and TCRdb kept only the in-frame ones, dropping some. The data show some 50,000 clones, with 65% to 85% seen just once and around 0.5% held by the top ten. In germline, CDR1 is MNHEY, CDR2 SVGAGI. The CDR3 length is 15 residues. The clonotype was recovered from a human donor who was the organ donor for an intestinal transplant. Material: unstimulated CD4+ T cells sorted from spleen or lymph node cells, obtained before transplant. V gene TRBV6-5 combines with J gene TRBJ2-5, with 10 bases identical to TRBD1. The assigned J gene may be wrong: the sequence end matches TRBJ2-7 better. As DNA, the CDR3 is TGTGCCAGCAGTTATCCGGGACAGGGGCTTAACGAGCAGTACTTC. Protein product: CASSYPGQGLNEQYF.